This TCR beta chain was retrieved from a study of T cell changes during pregnancy in multiple sclerosis. CDR1 is SGDLS and CDR2 is YYNGEE in the germline V gene. The CDR3 has 13 amino acids. Trimming left V 7 bases short and J 3 bases short, with 13 bases between. Here immunoSEQ multiplex PCR was the method, and the copy in TCRdb shows in-frame clones only, minus some. Of about 92,000 clones listed, over 85% are singletons. The chain joins TRBV9 to TRBJ1-1; TRBD1 is a possible D gene (5 bases). The material sequenced was peripheral blood, taken in the first trimester of pregnancy. This TCR was recovered from a female donor with multiple sclerosis, enrolled in a pregnancy study. CDR3 amino acids: CASSGPGDTEAFF. CDR3 DNA: TGTGCCAGCTCGGGACCGGGGGACACTGAAGCTTTCTTT.